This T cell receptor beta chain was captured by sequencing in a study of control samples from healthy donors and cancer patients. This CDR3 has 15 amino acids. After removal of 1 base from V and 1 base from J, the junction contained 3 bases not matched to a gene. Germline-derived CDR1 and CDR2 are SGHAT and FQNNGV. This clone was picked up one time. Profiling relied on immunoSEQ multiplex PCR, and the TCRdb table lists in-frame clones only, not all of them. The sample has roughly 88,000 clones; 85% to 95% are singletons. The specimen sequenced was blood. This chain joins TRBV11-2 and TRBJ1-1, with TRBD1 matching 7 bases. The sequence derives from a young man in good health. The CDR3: CASSLVGQTNTEAFF. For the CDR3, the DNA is TGTGCCAGCAGCTTAGTGGGACAGACGAACACTGAAGCTTTCTTT. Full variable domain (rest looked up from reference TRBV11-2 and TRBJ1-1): EAGVAQSPRYKIIEKRQSVAFWCNPISGHATLYWYQQILGQGPKLLIQFQNNGVVDDSQLPKDRFSAERLKGVDSTLKIQPAKLEDSAVYLCASSLVGQTNTEAFFGQGTRLTVV.